Sequencing of this TCR beta chain was carried out in a study of response to subunit inactivated influenza vaccine. Study findings and constraints: Each seasonal flu vaccination may recruit only limited new T cells, authors suggested.

J was trimmed by 5 bases and V by 4 bases; bases with no gene match: 1. The germline CDR1 and CDR2 sequences are LGHNA and YNFKEQ. The CDR3 is 14 residues long. A single record per CDR3 protein comes from TCRdb applying MiXCR to the RT-PCR reads. The sample records over 150,000 distinct CDR3 sequences, 13% to 15% being singletons. This clonotype appeared a few times. Its target is unknown. The receptor comes from a man aged 45 to 65 who received an inactivated influenza vaccine. The sequencing used CD8+ T cells sorted from PBMCs, collected roughly 5 days after vaccination. The V call is TRBV4-2, the J call TRBJ2-7, with TRBD2 identical over 14 bases. For the CDR3, the DNA is TGTGCCAGCAGCCTGGGACTAGCGGGAGACGAGCAGTACTTC. It specifies CASSLGLAGDEQYF.